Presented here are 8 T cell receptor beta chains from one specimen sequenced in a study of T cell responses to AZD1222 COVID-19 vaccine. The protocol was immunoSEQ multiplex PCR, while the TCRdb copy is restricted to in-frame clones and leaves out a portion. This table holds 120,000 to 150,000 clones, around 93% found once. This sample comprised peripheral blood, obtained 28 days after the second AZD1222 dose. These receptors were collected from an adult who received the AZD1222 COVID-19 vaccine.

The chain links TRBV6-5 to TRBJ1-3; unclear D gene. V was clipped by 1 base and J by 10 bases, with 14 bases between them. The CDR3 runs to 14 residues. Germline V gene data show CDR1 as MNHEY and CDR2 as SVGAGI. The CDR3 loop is CASSYLTQRDTIYF. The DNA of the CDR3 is TGTGCCAGCAGTTACTTAACTCAGAGGGATACCATATATTTT.

CDR3 residues: CASSPVGRFLGEAFF. CDR3 sequence (DNA): TGTGCCAGCAGTCCCGTCGGTAGGTTTTTAGGTGAAGCTTTCTTT. The chain combines TRBV2 with TRBJ1-1; D remains unclear. The CDR3 has 15 amino acids. Deletions cut 5 bases from V and 7 bases from J, with 20 bases between. Germline V gene sequence: CDR1 SNHLY, CDR2 FYNNEI. Complete variable domain (other parts from reference TRBV2 and TRBJ1-1): EPEVTQTPSHQVTQMGQEVILRCVPISNHLYFYWYRQILGQKVEFLVSFYNNEISEKSEIFDDQFSVERPDGSNFTLKIRSTKLEDSAMYFCASSPVGRFLGEAFFGQGTRLTVV.

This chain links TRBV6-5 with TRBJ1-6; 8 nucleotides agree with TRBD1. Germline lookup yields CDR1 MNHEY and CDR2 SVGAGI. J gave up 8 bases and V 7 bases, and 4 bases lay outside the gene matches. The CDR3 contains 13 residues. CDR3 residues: CASNLDRDSPLHF. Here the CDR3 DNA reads TGTGCCAGCAACTTGGACAGGGATTCACCCCTCCACTTT.

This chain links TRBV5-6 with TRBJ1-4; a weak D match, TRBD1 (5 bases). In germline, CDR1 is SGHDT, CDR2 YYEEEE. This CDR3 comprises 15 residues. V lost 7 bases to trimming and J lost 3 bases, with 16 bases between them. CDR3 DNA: TGTGCCAGCGGGACTCTTGGAGGGGCTAATGAAAAACTGTTTTTT. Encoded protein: CASGTLGGANEKLFF.

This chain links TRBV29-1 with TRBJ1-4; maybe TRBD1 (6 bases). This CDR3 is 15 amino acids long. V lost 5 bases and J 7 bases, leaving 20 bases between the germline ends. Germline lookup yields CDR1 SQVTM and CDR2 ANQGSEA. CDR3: CSVRVGGGKGEKLFF. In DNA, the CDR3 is TGCAGCGTTCGGGTAGGAGGGGGAAAGGGTGAAAAACTGTTTTTT.

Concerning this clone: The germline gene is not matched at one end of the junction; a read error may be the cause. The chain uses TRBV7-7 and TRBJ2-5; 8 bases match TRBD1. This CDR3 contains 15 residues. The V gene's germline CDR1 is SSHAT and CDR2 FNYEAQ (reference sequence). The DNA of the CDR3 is TGTGCTAGCAGCTTAGGGGTGACAGGGGAAGAGACCCAGTACTTC. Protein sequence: CASSLGVTGEETQYF.

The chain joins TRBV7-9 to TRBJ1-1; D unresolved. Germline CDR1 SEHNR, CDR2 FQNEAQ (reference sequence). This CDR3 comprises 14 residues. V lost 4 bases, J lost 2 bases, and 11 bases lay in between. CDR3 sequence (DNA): TGTGCCAGCAGCTCCAACATGGGAAACACTGAAGCTTTCTTT. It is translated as CASSSNMGNTEAFF.

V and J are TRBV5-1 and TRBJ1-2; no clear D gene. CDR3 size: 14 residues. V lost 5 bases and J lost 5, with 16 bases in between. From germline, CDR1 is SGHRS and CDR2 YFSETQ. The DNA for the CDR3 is TGCGCCAGCAGATCCGGGCCCGAGGGTTATGGCTACACCTTC. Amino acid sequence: CASRSGPEGYGYTF. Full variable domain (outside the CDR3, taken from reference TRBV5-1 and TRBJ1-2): KAGVTQTPRYLIKTRGQQVTLSCSPISGHRSVSWYQQTPGQGLQFLFEYFSETQRNKGNFPGRFSGRQFSNSRSEMNVSTLELGDSALYLCASRSGPEGYGYTFGSGTRLTVV.